The rows below give T cell receptor beta chains drawn from one sample of a study of blood T cell repertoires in COVID-19. The method was immunoSEQ multiplex PCR; TCRdb's version includes in-frame clones alone and lacks a portion of them. This sample has 250,000 to 350,000 clones, with approximately 84% found just once. Material for sequencing was PBMCs or T cells enriched from blood (not recorded which). The receptors stem from a woman between 18 and 29 years old who had recovered from COVID-19. CDR3s leave out the opening cysteine and the closing phenylalanine or tryptophan. Some rows have no size entry. The others give once, few or many, or a class for an expanded clone.

clone_size	v_call	j_call	cdr3_aa
NA	TRBV4-2	TRBJ2-5	ASSQVAGGYQETQY
NA	TRBV5-1	TRBJ1-3	ATATGTAGNTIY
NA	TRBV30	TRBJ2-7	AWSYRDSYEQY
NA	TRBV27	TRBJ1-5	ASRLLGQGLYSNQPQH
NA	TRBV2	TRBJ1-2	ASSASRDYGYT
NA	TRBV29-1	TRBJ2-7	SVEMQTGYEQY
NA	TRBV5-8	TRBJ2-7	ASSLAGTGSTYEQY
NA	TRBV4-1	TRBJ1-4	ASSRGLPGTNSELF
once	TRBV19	TRBJ1-1	ASTTVPGTEAF
once	TRBV27	TRBJ1-2	ASSSARGQANYGYT
NA	TRBV2	TRBJ1-1	ASSGDRGRAF
NA	TRBV4-1	TRBJ1-2	ASSQGTGGPLVYGYT
NA	TRBV28	TRBJ1-4	ASSSRRVTGGEKLF
NA	TRBV28	TRBJ1-1	ASRTGGTEAF
once	TRBV6-5	TRBJ1-6	ASSYGQGIYNSPLH
NA	TRBV6-6	TRBJ2-7	ASSHERTGQVSYEQY
NA	TRBV15	TRBJ1-2	ATSRSNPGDGPNYGYT
NA	TRBV7-3	TRBJ2-1	ASSSTTDYNEQF
NA	TRBV11-2	TRBJ2-2	ASSAKDRDRVWRRELF
NA	TRBV19	TRBJ2-3	ASSLPALGGGSDAQY
few	TRBV6-5	TRBJ2-3	ASRADLTDTQY
once	TRBV5-8	TRBJ1-5	ASSLALGLGNQPQH
NA	TRBV19	TRBJ1-1	ASRGQRNTEAF
NA	TRBV27	TRBJ2-7	ASSLWATGAGYEQY
NA	TRBV6-4	TRBJ2-3	ASSDLGLTTDTQY
NA	TRBV28	TRBJ2-7	ASSSLTVYYEQY
NA	TRBV28	TRBJ1-3	ASNSRGLGNTIY
once	TRBV7-2	TRBJ2-7	ASSLAGQVYEQY
once	TRBV27	TRBJ2-7	ASSWPGAYEQY
NA	TRBV28	TRBJ2-1	ASRPGTRNEQF
NA	TRBV19	TRBJ2-5	ASSTNTVEETQY
NA	TRBV2	TRBJ1-4	ASTPGVNEKLF
NA	TRBV11-2	TRBJ2-3	ASSVETGLDTQY
NA	TRBV7-9	TRBJ2-5	ASSTRGTRGETQY
NA	TRBV20-1	TRBJ1-2	SASPSGTGPYGYT
NA	TRBV5-8	TRBJ1-4	ASGGQGADEKLF
NA	TRBV28	TRBJ1-5	ASSIISGAQH
NA	TRBV9	TRBJ2-1	ASSEGRGTGSYNEQF
NA	TRBV3-1/TRBV3-2	TRBJ2-7	ASSQGTPYEQY
NA	TRBV6-5	TRBJ1-6	ASSYTGSNSPLH